This is a list of T cell receptor beta chains from one sample in a study of T cells in Graves' hyperthyroidism and ophthalmopathy. TCRdb re-analysed the multiplex PCR reads in MiXCR, keeping a single row per CDR3 protein. The data contain around 380,000 distinct CDR3 sequences, about 14% of them seen just once; the ten biggest clones take up roughly 20%. The sample comprised blood. The receptors were gathered from a young man with Graves' hyperthyroidism that later progressed to Graves' ophthalmopathy. CDR3s include the opening cysteine and the closing phenylalanine or tryptophan. Each record gives: J gene, V gene, D gene, CDR3 protein. A D gene is named only where the DNA matches it firmly.

TRBJ2-1 | TRBV12-3/TRBV12-4 | TRBD2 | CASSSTSRGYNEQFF
TRBJ2-2 | TRBV12-3/TRBV12-4 | TRBD2 | CASSARSGTAGGAGELFF
TRBJ1-4 | TRBV5-1 | NA | CASSLAVGPNEKLFF
TRBJ2-5 | TRBV27 | NA | CASGQRARETQYF
TRBJ1-5 | TRBV30 | TRBD1 | CACRTGVNQPQHF
TRBJ2-1 | TRBV30 | TRBD1 | CAWRRQGANEQFF
TRBJ1-5 | TRBV19 | NA | CASSIGAGFAPDQPQHF
TRBJ2-1 | TRBV6-1 | NA | CASSATSPTSSYNEQFF
TRBJ1-2 | TRBV5-6 | NA | CASSLVRTVDGYTF
TRBJ1-1 | TRBV6-2/TRBV6-3 | NA | CASRPIRGVKSEAFF
TRBJ1-4 | TRBV11-3 | NA | CASSLRLNEKLFF
TRBJ2-7 | TRBV28 | NA | CASSFPDEQYF
TRBJ1-4 | TRBV6-5 | TRBD1 | CASSYSQGEQMGKLFF
TRBJ2-5 | TRBV7-9 | NA | CASSRGSETQYF
TRBJ1-2 | TRBV6-1 | NA | CASSPLGGADYGYTF
TRBJ1-6 | TRBV12-3/TRBV12-4 | NA | CASSLIIGDNSPLHF
TRBJ2-3 | TRBV12-5 | NA | CASGLRDGVFDTQYF
TRBJ2-3 | TRBV10-3 | TRBD1 | CAIKQGASDTQYF
TRBJ2-5 | TRBV6-5 | TRBD1 | CASSSWDRGETQYF
TRBJ1-5 | TRBV20-1 | NA | CSAIPMGNSNQPQHF
TRBJ2-3 | TRBV20-1 | NA | CSARGPFGRDTDTQYF
TRBJ2-7 | TRBV12-3/TRBV12-4 | TRBD1 | CASSRTGPVEQYF
TRBJ2-2 | TRBV28 | TRBD2 | CASSLPRGGTGELFF
TRBJ2-7 | TRBV4-1 | NA | CASSLQEDYEQYF
TRBJ2-3 | TRBV12-3/TRBV12-4 | TRBD2 | CASGILGLAGGRDTQYF
TRBJ2-3 | TRBV18 | NA | CASSPPAADTQYF
TRBJ2-5 | TRBV27 | NA | CASSVLVGEETQYF
TRBJ2-3 | TRBV3-1 | TRBD2 | CASSQDALAGIGDTQYF
TRBJ2-5 | TRBV12-3/TRBV12-4 | NA | CASSFDQNQETQYF
TRBJ2-3 | TRBV11-3 | NA | CASSLDTVTDTQYF
TRBJ1-5 | TRBV12-3/TRBV12-4 | NA | CASSLWGYQPQHF
TRBJ2-3 | TRBV4-1 | NA | CASSQEGGTDTQYF
TRBJ1-2 | TRBV20-1 | NA | CSAPTEFNYGYTF
TRBJ2-7 | TRBV28 | NA | CASSSGQSIEQYF
TRBJ2-7 | TRBV11-1 | TRBD1 | CASSTRQGSEQYF
TRBJ1-6 | TRBV4-1 | TRBD1 | CASSRSDRGQGFNSPLHF
TRBJ2-1 | TRBV13 | NA | CASGYNIDGQFF
TRBJ2-7 | TRBV20-1 | NA | CSASSGRTTYEQYF
TRBJ2-5 | TRBV10-3 | TRBD2 | CAINAGLAEETQYF
TRBJ2-1 | TRBV12-3/TRBV12-4 | NA | CASSKEAIDNEQFF
TRBJ2-2 | TRBV7-6 | NA | CASSLELGQLTGELFF
TRBJ1-5 | TRBV7-9 | TRBD1 | CACSLGQGPNQPQHF
TRBJ2-2 | TRBV27 | NA | CASTRGGTNTGELFF
TRBJ2-3 | TRBV24-1 | NA | CATSTSTDTQYF
TRBJ1-3 | TRBV2 | NA | CASSAQGHTIYF
TRBJ2-3 | TRBV3-1 | NA | CASSHSTITDTQYF
TRBJ1-2 | TRBV7-9 | NA | CASSPNLGAHGYTF
TRBJ1-5 | TRBV28 | TRBD1 | CASSLWGQRNQPQHF
TRBJ1-2 | TRBV6-1 | NA | CASRIFSIERNTF
TRBJ2-5 | TRBV20-1 | TRBD2 | CSAFPVAGVKQETQYF
TRBJ2-3 | TRBV7-9 | NA | CASTPTNGVIDTQYF
TRBJ1-3 | TRBV2 | NA | CASRARGSGNTIYF
TRBJ1-1 | TRBV29-1 | NA | CSVEPGPNTEAFF
TRBJ2-1 | TRBV11-3 | TRBD2 | CASSPTYRLAGGWNEQFF
TRBJ1-6 | TRBV11-1 | NA | CASSADRRQPLHF
TRBJ2-2 | TRBV19 | NA | CASSIWGSGELFF